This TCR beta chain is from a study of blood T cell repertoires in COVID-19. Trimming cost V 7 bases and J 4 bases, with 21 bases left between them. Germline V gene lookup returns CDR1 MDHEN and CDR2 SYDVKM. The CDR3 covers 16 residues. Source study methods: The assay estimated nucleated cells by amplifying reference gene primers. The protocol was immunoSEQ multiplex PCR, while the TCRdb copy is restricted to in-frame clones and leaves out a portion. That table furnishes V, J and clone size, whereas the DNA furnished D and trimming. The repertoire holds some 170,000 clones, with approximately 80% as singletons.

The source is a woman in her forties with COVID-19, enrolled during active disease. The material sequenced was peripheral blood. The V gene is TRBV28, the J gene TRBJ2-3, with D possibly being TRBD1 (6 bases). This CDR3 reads CASNHVIGGASDTQYF. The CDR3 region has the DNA TGTGCCAGCAATCACGTGATTGGGGGCGCCTCAGATACGCAGTATTTT.